This TCR beta chain was obtained from a study of OX40 agonist ivuxolimab in advanced cancers. Background for the entire study: Ivuxolimab was a fully human IgG2 agonistic monoclonal antibody targeting the costimulatory receptor OX40 (CD134). Partial responses occurred in three dose-escalation patients, of whom one had hepatocellular carcinoma and two had cutaneous melanoma. Patients were allowed to have had prior anti-PD-1, anti-PD-L1 or anti-CTLA-4 therapy, and 30% to 50% of the dose-escalation patients had previously received checkpoint inhibitors. The purpose of peripheral TCRbeta sequencing was to test whether ivuxolimab changed TCR sequence diversity and led to clonal T-cell expansion. The dose-escalation cohort was roughly 80% male with a mean age of 60 years, ranging from about 23 to 85. The paper describes the monotherapy dose-escalation part (N of about 57 patients) of the phase I trial of ivuxolimab. Of the approximately 50 dose-escalation patients, hepatocellular carcinoma was present in about 20, melanoma in about 15, renal cell carcinoma in 9 and head and neck cancer in 9. Intravenous ivuxolimab was administered to patients every 2 weeks at six dose levels: 0.01, 0.1, 0.3, 1.5, 3 and 10 mg/kg. The paper's findings and limits, for the study overall: At doses of 0.1 to 3.0 mg/kg, clonal expansion of both CD4+ and CD8+ T cells in blood was seen between baseline and week 6. In partial responders in the 0.1-3.0 mg/kg groups, normalized peripheral clonal expansion was found to be among the lowest, especially among CD8+ T cells. After ivuxolimab, CD8+ T cells had more expanded clones than CD4+ T cells on average. Low levels of normalized T-cell clonal expansion were also seen in some nonresponding patients. Which antigens the clonally expanded peripheral T cells were specific for was not determined.

Comment on this clone: Its antigen remains undetermined. No base quality information exists; no much larger clone differs at one position.

The trial excluded patients who had a history of autoimmune disease or were on systemic immunosuppression. In every dose cohort, peripheral blood was drawn for TCR sequencing at baseline, cycle 4 day 1, and cycle 7 day 1. The samples were drawn from a first-in-human, open-label, multicenter phase I dose-escalation trial of ivuxolimab. Adults with locally advanced or metastatic melanoma, renal cell carcinoma, hepatocellular carcinoma or head and neck squamous cell carcinoma were enrolled in the trial. CD4+ and CD8+ T cells were sorted separately from peripheral blood before TCR sequencing. Genomic DNA was isolated from the sorted cells so that the TCRbeta CDR3 region could be sequenced. TCRbeta CDR3 regions were sequenced using the immunoSEQ Assay. The clones in this table, taken by TCRdb from immuneACCESS, are in-frame only. Not every clone is retained; where verified, under half of the shortfall comes from an unresolved V gene, and the cause of the rest is unknown. For this sample the table gives fewer than 40,000 clones, of which roughly 84% were detected only once. The ten largest clones capture about 20% of the sample.

The CDR3 spans 15 residues, from the cysteine through the phenylalanine. Just the 45-base CDR3 DNA is kept, in frame starting at base 1. Unmatched junction bases come to 5, with V trimmed by 3 bases and J by 0 bases. Sequences LGHNA (CDR1) and YSLEER (CDR2) are obtained from the germline V gene. This TCR was sampled from an adult with an advanced solid tumor such as melanoma, head and neck, liver or kidney cancer. The chain uses TRBV4-3 and TRBJ2-7, with TRBD1 matching 7 junction bases. The sequences come from CD4+ or CD8+ T cells sorted from blood, collected in a trial of the OX40 agonist ivuxolimab. The CDR3 protein is CASSHDRDSSYEQYF. The sequence in DNA is TGCGCCAGCAGCCACGACCGGGACAGCTCCTACGAGCAGTACTTC.